These 10 T cell receptor beta chains came from one sample sequenced in a study of T cells in localized non-small cell lung cancer. Some clones are missing from TCRdb's copy, which holds only in-frame ones; the method was immunoSEQ multiplex PCR. The sample has under 55,000 clones, over 60% seen once. Here the sequenced sample was PBMCs, taken before any cancer treatment. All receptors derive from a woman aged 35 to 70 with stage II lung adenocarcinoma.

This chain connects TRBV28 to TRBJ2-6, with 9 bases matching TRBD2. This CDR3 has 15 residues. CDR1 is MDHEN and CDR2 is SYDVKM in the germline V gene. With V trimmed by 7 bases and J by 2 bases, 3 bases remained unmatched. CDR3 DNA sequence: TGTGCCAGCACCCGCGGGGGGGCTGGGGCCAACGTCCTGACTTTC. It translates to CASTRGGAGANVLTF.

This clone has more than one count but fewer than ten. V gene TRBV4-3 combines with J gene TRBJ1-2, with 7 bases matching TRBD1. CDR3 length: 15 amino acids. Germline lookup yields CDR1 LGHNA and CDR2 YSLEER. V shed 0 bases, J shed 4 bases, and the junction held 5 bases outside the gene matches. CDR3 sequence: CASSQDSPGGYGYTF. Here the CDR3 DNA reads TGCGCCAGCAGCCAAGATTCCCCAGGGGGCTATGGCTACACCTTC.

The chain joins TRBV6-6 to TRBJ2-5; D is possibly TRBD1 (7 bases). Germline CDR1 is MNHNY and CDR2 is SVGAGI (reference sequence). V was pared by 6 bases and J by 10 bases, with 21 bases between. This CDR3 comprises 14 residues. The CDR3 DNA reads TGTGCCAGCAGCCGAAGACAGGGTATGGAGGGCCAGTACTTC. Translating it yields CASSRRQGMEGQYF.

This clone was seen only a few times. This chain uses TRBV6-5 with TRBJ1-2, with TRBD1 as a possible D gene (6 bases). Trimming took off 4 bases at V and 2 bases at J, with 8 bases between the two ends. Germline values: CDR1 MNHEY, CDR2 SVGAGI. The length of the CDR3 is 13 residues. The CDR3, as DNA: TGTGCCAGCAGTTCTGGGGGCAACTATGGCTACACCTTC. This codes for CASSSGGNYGYTF.

In its sample, this clone was seen a few times. V gene TRBV18 combines with J gene TRBJ1-1, with D unresolved. This CDR3 spans 16 amino acids. Germline loops: CDR1 KGHSH, CDR2 LQKENI. Trimming took 3 bases from V and 1 from J, leaving 15 bases between them. The DNA for the CDR3 is TGTGCCAGCTCACCCCCACGCCTAACGGGGAACACTGAAGCTTTCTTT. The encoded protein is CASSPPRLTGNTEAFF.

The chain employs TRBV11-2 and TRBJ2-1, with TRBD2 matching over 16 bases. The junction had 5 bases not matched to a gene; V was cut back by 5 bases and J by 4 bases. The CDR3 consists of 17 residues. Germline V gene sequence: CDR1 SGHAT, CDR2 FQNNGV. The DNA of the CDR3 is TGTGCCAGCAGCATAGGGACTAGCGGGGGGGTATACAATGAGCAGTTCTTC. Its translation: CASSIGTSGGVYNEQFF.

This clone was observed a handful of times. Other DNA sequences in this specimen translate into the identical CDR3. The genes are TRBV27 and TRBJ1-1; the D is unclear. CDR3 size: 13 residues. V shed 3 bases and J shed 2 bases, with 7 bases lying between them. Germline V gene lookup returns CDR1 MNHEY and CDR2 SMNVEV (reference sequence). CDR3 sequence reads: CASSFRRNTEAFF. DNA for the CDR3: TGTGCCAGCAGTTTTAGGCGTAACACTGAAGCTTTCTTT.

The V gene is TRBV6-6, the J gene TRBJ2-2; a possible D gene is TRBD2 (5 bases). With 2 bases removed from V and 0 bases from J, the gap between germline ends came to 10 bases. CDR1 is MNHNY, CDR2 SVGAGI, per germline (reference sequence). The CDR3 extends over 16 amino acids. The CDR3 here is CASSYGYSANTGELFF. As DNA, the CDR3 is TGTGCCAGCAGTTACGGGTATAGCGCGAACACCGGGGAGCTGTTTTTT.

The gene calls are TRBV9 and TRBJ2-3; D is unclear. There are 15 residues in the CDR3. V was trimmed by 4 bases and J by 3 bases, leaving 15 bases between them. Looked up from germline, CDR1 is SGDLS and CDR2 is YYNGEE. The CDR3 is CASSFEARPTDTQYF. DNA for the CDR3: TGTGCCAGCAGCTTCGAGGCCAGGCCTACAGATACGCAGTATTTT.

This chain connects TRBV7-9 to TRBJ1-2; weak D call: TRBD1 (5 bases). Per the germline V gene, CDR1 is SEHNR and CDR2 is FQNEAQ (reference sequence). This CDR3 contains 15 residues. V was trimmed by 2 bases and J by 3 bases, leaving 13 bases between them. The CDR3 DNA follows: TGTGCCAGCAGCTTAAGACAGCCCGAGGACTATGGCTACACCTTC. It encodes CASSLRQPEDYGYTF.